Below, 17 T cell receptor beta chains from the same sample are listed, as sequenced in a study of graft-versus-host responses after intestinal transplantation. TCRdb keeps only in-frame clones here, not all; method: immunoSEQ multiplex PCR. The sample records about 97,000 clones, about nine tenths being singletons. The material sequenced was PBMCs, taken about 440 days after intestinal transplant. The source is a human patient who received an intestinal transplant, so some T cells may come from the graft donor.

This clone came up once. The chain employs TRBV9 and TRBJ2-3; no clear D. Looked up from germline, CDR1 is SGDLS and CDR2 is YYNGEE. V gave up 3 bases and J gave up 2 bases, with 10 bases separating them. This CDR3 has 14 amino acids. In DNA, the CDR3 is TGTGCCAGCAGCGGACCGGATTCCACAGATACGCAGTATTTT. Encoded protein: CASSGPDSTDTQYF.

CDR3 amino acids: CASSVSGNTEAFF. The CDR3 DNA is TGTGCCAGCAGCGTGAGCGGGAACACTGAAGCTTTCTTT. The chain combines TRBV9 with TRBJ1-1; unclear D gene. V lost 2 bases and J 1 base, leaving 6 bases between the germline ends. The germline V gene has CDR1 SGDLS and CDR2 YYNGEE. This CDR3 spans 13 amino acids. The variable domain in full, completed from reference TRBV9 and TRBJ1-1, reads DSGVTQTPKHLITATGQRVTLRCSPRSGDLSVYWYQQSLDQGLQFLIQYYNGEERAKGNILERFSAQQFPDLHSELNLSSLELGDSALYFCASSVSGNTEAFFGQGTRLTVV.

The chain is built from TRBV5-4 and TRBJ2-5; 9 bases match TRBD2. V gave up 5 bases and J gave up 11 bases; unmatched junction bases: 10. Per the germline V gene, CDR1 is SGHNT and CDR2 is YYREEE (reference sequence). CDR3 length: 13 residues. The CDR3 DNA is TGTGCCAGCAGACCGGGACTAGCAGGGGAGCAGTACTTC. Translated, it gives CASRPGLAGEQYF.

CDR3 nucleotide sequence: TGTGCCAGTTCTACTTGGGACAGTCCCAATGAAAAACTGTTTTTT. Protein product: CASSTWDSPNEKLFF. The rearrangement uses TRBV19 and TRBJ1-4; 7 positions match TRBD1. This CDR3 has 15 residues. The ends lost 8 bases at V and 5 bases at J; junction bases unmatched: 11. Germline V gene lookup returns CDR1 LNHDA and CDR2 SQIVND (reference sequence).

The gene calls are TRBV14 and TRBJ2-4; weak D call: TRBD1 (6 bases). Germline V gives CDR1 SGHDN, CDR2 FVKESK. This CDR3 is built from 15 residues. Between the trimmed V and J ends, which lost 3 bases and 0 bases, there was a span of 9 bases. DNA of the CDR3: TGTGCCAGCAGCCAGTGGGGGCTAGCCAAAAACATTCAGTACTTC. Translation: CASSQWGLAKNIQYF.

The chain carries TRBV27 and TRBJ2-3, with 11 bases that match TRBD2. The junction had 5 bases not matched to a gene; V was cut back by 0 bases and J by 6 bases. The CDR3 is made up of 16 amino acids. Per the germline V gene, CDR1 is MNHEY and CDR2 is SMNVEV (reference sequence). In nucleotides, the CDR3 is TGTGCCAGCAGTTTATCTAGCGGGGGGGCCAGGGATACGCAGTATTTT. Its protein is CASSLSSGGARDTQYF.

CDR3 sequence: CASGKQENTEAFF. The CDR3 region has the DNA TGTGCTAGTGGAAAACAGGAGAACACTGAAGCTTTCTTT. V gene TRBV12-5 combines with J gene TRBJ1-1, with a possible D match to TRBD1 (5 bases). Trimming took off 6 bases at V and 1 base at J, with 9 bases between the two ends. The CDR3 length is 13 residues. The V gene's germline CDR1 is LGHNT and CDR2 FRNRAP.

The chain recombines TRBV6-6 with TRBJ1-1, with TRBD1 matching 12 bases. CDR3 size: 14 residues. V dropped 7 bases and J dropped 6; count of bases not matched to a gene: 6. CDR1 is MNHNY, CDR2 SVGAGI, per germline (reference sequence). The chain's CDR3 is CASTRDRGLAEAFF. The CDR3 DNA sequence: TGTGCCAGCACCCGGGACAGGGGGCTCGCTGAAGCTTTCTTT.

This clone appeared a single time. The V call is TRBV19, the J call TRBJ1-5; the match to TRBD1 covers 9 bases. Losses at the gene ends were 3 bases for V and 5 bases for J; bases not matched to a gene: 5. The germline V gene encodes CDR1 LNHDA and CDR2 SQIVND (reference sequence). The CDR3 is 15 amino acids. CDR3 region: CASSIWTGVYQPQHF. The CDR3 DNA is TGTGCCAGTAGTATTTGGACAGGGGTCTATCAGCCCCAGCATTTT.

The J gene is TRBJ2-7, the V gene TRBV9, with D perhaps assigned TRBD1 or TRBD2 (5 bases each). V shed 4 bases and J shed 7 bases, with 15 bases lying between them. The CDR3 length is 13 residues. Per the germline V gene, CDR1 is SGDLS and CDR2 is YYNGEE. The CDR3 reads CASSPGTPLEQYF. The CDR3 nucleotides read TGTGCCAGCAGCCCCGGGACCCCCTTGGAGCAGTACTTC.

This clone occurred a few times. This chain connects TRBV7-9 to TRBJ2-5; the D gene is possibly TRBD2 (6 bases). With 5 bases removed from V and 5 bases from J, the gap between germline ends came to 18 bases. Germline CDR1 SEHNR, CDR2 FQNEAQ (reference sequence). The CDR3 contains 15 residues. In DNA form, the CDR3 reads TGTGCCAGCAGCATGGGGACTTCGGAAGGGGAGACCCAGTACTTC. As protein: CASSMGTSEGETQYF.

This clone showed up just once. The chain is built from TRBV20-1 and TRBJ2-7; D ambiguous. This CDR3 has 11 amino acids. V shed 5 bases and J shed 4 bases, with 9 bases lying between them. Germline V gives CDR1 DFQATT, CDR2 SNEGSKA (reference sequence). The CDR3 DNA sequence: TGCAGTGCTTCAGTCGGGTACGAGCAGTACTTC. It codes for CSASVGYEQYF.

V gene TRBV19 combines with J gene TRBJ1-5; 9 nucleotides agree with TRBD1. The CDR3 totals 14 residues. Trimming took 4 bases from V and 5 from J; bases not matched to a gene: 3. Germline V gives CDR1 LNHDA, CDR2 SQIVND (reference sequence). The CDR3 coding sequence is TGTGCCAGTAGTAGGGACAGGGAGGATCAGCCCCAGCATTTT. It encodes CASSRDREDQPQHF.

This sequence joins TRBV5-5 and TRBJ2-6, with 7 bases matching TRBD1. The junction had 3 bases not matched to a gene; V was cut back by 4 bases and J by 2 bases. Looked up from germline, CDR1 is SGHKS and CDR2 is YYEKEE (reference sequence). This CDR3 is 15 amino acids long. The CDR3 DNA follows: TGTGCCAGCAGCCGTACAGGGGCTGGGGCCAACGTCCTGACTTTC. Translation: CASSRTGAGANVLTF. Full variable domain (outside the CDR3, taken from reference TRBV5-5 and TRBJ2-6): DAGVTQSPTHLIKTRGQQVTLRCSPISGHKSVSWYQQVLGQGPQFIFQYYEKEERGRGNFPDRFSARQFPNYSSELNVNALLLGDSALYLCASSRTGAGANVLTFGAGSRLTVL.

V and J are TRBV5-1 and TRBJ2-7, with 10 bases identical to TRBD1. V lost 4 bases and J lost 2; bases outside the gene matches: 6. The CDR3 consists of 15 residues. Germline values: CDR1 SGHRS, CDR2 YFSETQ. CDR3 bases: TGCGCCAGCAGCCCTAGACAGGGGGCGGCCTACGAGCAGTACTTC. Amino acid sequence: CASSPRQGAAYEQYF. Complete variable domain (other parts from reference TRBV5-1 and TRBJ2-7): KAGVTQTPRYLIKTRGQQVTLSCSPISGHRSVSWYQQTPGQGLQFLFEYFSETQRNKGNFPGRFSGRQFSNSRSEMNVSTLELGDSALYLCASSPRQGAAYEQYFGPGTRLTVT.

V usage is TRBV5-1 and J usage is TRBJ1-4, with D possibly TRBD1 on 5 matching bases. Germline V lookup: CDR1 SGHRS, CDR2 YFSETQ. The CDR3 runs to 15 residues. The V end lost 3 bases, the J end lost 7 bases, and 16 bases lay between the germline ends. This chain's CDR3 is CASSYGASVGEKLFF. The CDR3 DNA sequence: TGCGCCAGCAGCTACGGGGCATCGGTGGGTGAAAAACTGTTTTTT.

V and J are TRBV7-9 and TRBJ1-5; the D is unclear. This CDR3 has 15 amino acids. Per the germline V gene, CDR1 is SEHNR and CDR2 is FQNEAQ (reference sequence). The ends were cut back, 4 bases at V and 3 bases at J, with 13 bases in the middle. This CDR3 is CASSSLGGPNQPQHF. The CDR3 coding sequence is TGTGCCAGCAGCTCCCTGGGAGGGCCCAATCAGCCCCAGCATTTT.